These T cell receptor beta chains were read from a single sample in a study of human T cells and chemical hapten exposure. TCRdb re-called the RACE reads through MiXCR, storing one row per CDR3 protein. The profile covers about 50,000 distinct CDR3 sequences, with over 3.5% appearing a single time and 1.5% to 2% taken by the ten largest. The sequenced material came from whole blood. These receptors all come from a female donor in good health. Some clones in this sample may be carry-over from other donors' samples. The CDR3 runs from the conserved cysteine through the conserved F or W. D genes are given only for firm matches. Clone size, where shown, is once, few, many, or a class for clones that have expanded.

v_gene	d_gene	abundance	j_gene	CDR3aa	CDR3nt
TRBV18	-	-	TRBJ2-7	CASSWTESTSYEQYF	TGTGCCAGCTCATGGACAGAATCTACAAGCTACGAGCAGTACTTC
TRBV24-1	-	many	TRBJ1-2	CATSEGLGGPSYGYTF	TGTGCCACCAGTGAAGGTTTGGGGGGTCCTAGCTATGGCTACACCTTC
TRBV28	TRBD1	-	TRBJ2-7	CASTRPGPGTGSYEQYF	TGTGCCAGCACCCGACCCGGACCCGGGACAGGCTCCTACGAGCAGTACTTC
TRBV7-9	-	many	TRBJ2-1	CASSPPPYHNEQFF	TGTGCCAGCAGCCCACCCCCATATCACAATGAGCAGTTCTTC
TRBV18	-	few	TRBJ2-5	CASSPPPTGETQYF	TGTGCCAGCTCACCACCGCCCACAGGAGAGACCCAGTACTTC
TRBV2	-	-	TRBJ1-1	CASMVDGTLCTEAFF	TGTGCCAGCATGGTTGACGGAACCCTGTGCACTGAAGCTTTCTTT
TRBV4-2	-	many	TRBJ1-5	CASSQDKGINQPQHF	TGTGCCAGCAGCCAAGATAAAGGGATCAATCAGCCCCAGCATTTT
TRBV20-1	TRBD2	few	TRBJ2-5	CSAIIDHVLAGQETQYF	TGCAGTGCTATCATTGACCACGTACTAGCGGGCCAAGAGACCCAGTACTTC
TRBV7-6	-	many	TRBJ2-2	CASSFQETGELFF	TGTGCCAGCAGCTTTCAGGAGACCGGGGAGCTGTTTTTT
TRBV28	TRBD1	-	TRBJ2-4	CASSPWTGEAKNIQYF	TGTGCCAGCAGTCCCTGGACAGGGGAAGCCAAAAACATTCAGTACTTC
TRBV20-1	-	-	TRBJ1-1	CSARGTPRNTEAFF	TGCAGTGCTAGGGGGACTCCTAGGAACACTGAAGCTTTCTTT
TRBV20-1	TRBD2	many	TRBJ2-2	CSARSGGADTGELFF	TGCAGTGCCAGAAGCGGGGGGGCCGACACCGGGGAGCTGTTTTTT
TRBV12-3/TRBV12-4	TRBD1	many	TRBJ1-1	CASTPTGVVTEAFF	TGTGCCAGCACCCCGACAGGGGTCGTAACTGAAGCTTTCTTT
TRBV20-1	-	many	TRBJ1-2	CSARDGPNYGYTF	TGCAGTGCTAGAGACGGTCCTAACTATGGCTACACCTTC
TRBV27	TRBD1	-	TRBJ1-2	CASRPTGDHYGYTF	TGTGCCAGCAGGCCGACAGGGGATCACTATGGCTACACCTTC
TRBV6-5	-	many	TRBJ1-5	CASSRSHPREQPQHF	TGTGCCAGCAGCCGCAGTCACCCGAGGGAACAGCCCCAGCATTTT
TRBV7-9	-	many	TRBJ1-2	CASSYDIPIRGYTF	TGTGCCAGCAGCTATGACATCCCCATAAGGGGCTACACCTTC
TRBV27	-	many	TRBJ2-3	CASSRAHTDTQYF	TGTGCCAGCAGCCGGGCCCACACAGATACGCAGTATTTT